Listed here are 14 T cell receptor beta chains from one sample, sequenced in a study of T cells in Graves' hyperthyroidism and ophthalmopathy. RNA transcripts were the template for amplifying TCR beta CDR3 regions. The HTBI set primed first-round TCR CDR3 RT-PCR. TCRdb fed the multiplex PCR reads into MiXCR, producing one record per CDR3 protein. The table records about half a million distinct CDR3 sequences, around 22% of them present only once. The material sequenced was blood. These receptors all stem from a woman aged 30 to 39 with Graves' ophthalmopathy.

This clonotype came up a few times. The chain joins TRBV10-2 to TRBJ2-7; perhaps TRBD2 as D (5 bases). Germline V lookup: CDR1 WSHSY, CDR2 SAAADI. The CDR3 has 13 amino acids. The V and J ends lost 10 bases and 0 bases respectively, with 13 bases between them. CDR3 in amino acids: CATQDSRSYEQYF. The CDR3 DNA reads TGCGCCACCCAGGACTCTCGCTCCTACGAGCAGTACTTC.

The table lists this clonotype with many counts. CDR3 protein: CASSRTENTEAFF. CDR3 in DNA: TGTGCCAGCAGCCGGACCGAGAACACTGAAGCTTTCTTT. The chain joins TRBV11-1 to TRBJ1-1; D not resolved. The CDR3 covers 13 residues. Germline values: CDR1 SGHAT, CDR2 FQDESV (reference sequence). Trimming pared 5 bases from V and 1 base from J, leaving 8 bases between.

This rearrangement joins TRBV6-1 to TRBJ2-7; 9 positions agree with TRBD1. The CDR3 is made up of 14 amino acids. Germline CDR1 and CDR2: MNHNS and SASEGT. V shed 11 bases and J 3 bases; nucleotides not matched to a gene: 11. DNA of the CDR3: TGTGCCGCCACAAGAGACAGGGGGAGCTACGAGCAGTACTTC. It codes for CAATRDRGSYEQYF.

The sample holds many counts of this clonotype. The chain is built from TRBV20-1 and TRBJ2-4, with D perhaps matching TRBD1 or TRBD2 (5 bases each). The CDR3 has 13 amino acids. The V gene lost 5 bases and the J gene lost 4 bases, with 12 bases spanning the gap. Germline assignment: CDR1 DFQATT and CDR2 SNEGSKA (reference sequence). CDR3 residues: CSASGARKNIQYF. For the CDR3, the DNA is TGCAGTGCTTCCGGGGCCAGGAAAAACATTCAGTACTTC.

This clonotype was seen at least ten times. The rearrangement joins TRBV9 to TRBJ2-7; TRBD1 matches at 9 bases. Germline lookup yields CDR1 SGDLS and CDR2 YYNGEE. V lost 0 bases, J lost 4 bases, and 5 bases stayed unmatched. CDR3 size: 15 residues. CDR3 nucleotides: TGTGCCAGCAGCGTAGGACAGGGGGGAGAGTACGAGCAGTACTTC. This codes for CASSVGQGGEYEQYF.

This clonotype was counted only a few times. The gene calls are TRBV7-8 and TRBJ2-5, with D possibly TRBD2 on 6 matching bases. The CDR3 length is 13 residues. Germline CDR1 and CDR2: SGHVS and FQNEAQ. Trimming removed 5 bases at V and 5 bases at J, with 12 bases between. CDR3 amino acids: CASSRDAGETQYF. CDR3 DNA sequence: TGTGCCAGCAGCCGGGACGCGGGGGAGACCCAGTACTTC.

This clonotype has a count of ten or more. The chain recombines TRBV5-4 with TRBJ2-7; 9 bases match TRBD2. The germline V gene has CDR1 SGHNT and CDR2 YYREEE (reference sequence). CDR3 length: 15 residues. Losses at the gene ends were 3 bases for V and 2 bases for J; bases not matched to a gene: 6. The CDR3 protein is CASSSLLAGAYEQYF. The DNA for the CDR3 is TGTGCCAGCAGCTCCCTTTTAGCGGGGGCCTACGAGCAGTACTTC.

This clonotype occurred many times. The chain links TRBV25-1 to TRBJ2-7; TRBD1 matches at 9 bases. CDR1 is MGHDK, CDR2 SYGVNS, per germline. The trim removed 3 bases at V and 3 bases at J, leaving 9 bases unmatched. This CDR3 is built from 16 residues. CDR3 residues: CASSDAFGQGIYEQYF. The CDR3 region has the DNA TGTGCCAGCAGTGACGCCTTTGGACAGGGGATCTACGAGCAGTACTTC.

At least ten counts were recorded for this clonotype. The rearrangement uses TRBV6-5 and TRBJ1-6, with 8 bases lining up with TRBD1. Looked up from germline, CDR1 is MNHEY and CDR2 is SVGAGI. CDR3 size: 18 residues. The trim removed 0 bases at V and 4 bases at J, leaving 8 bases unmatched. In DNA form, the CDR3 reads TGTGCCAGCAGTTACTCTAGCGGACAGGGCCTTTATAATTCACCCCTCCACTTT. This encodes CASSYSSGQGLYNSPLHF.

This clonotype was recorded many times. The gene calls are TRBV6-5 and TRBJ1-1, with D uncertain. The germline gives CDR1 MNHEY, CDR2 SVGAGI. V was cut by 5 bases and J by 4 bases, with 14 bases left in between. The CDR3 totals 14 residues. This CDR3 is CASSIPGTFTEAFF. DNA of the CDR3: TGTGCCAGCAGTATACCGGGAACGTTCACTGAAGCTTTCTTT.

The rearrangement links TRBV6-1 to TRBJ2-7; D remains unclear. Deletions cut 9 bases from V and 2 bases from J, with 17 bases between. Germline CDR1 is MNHNS and CDR2 is SASEGT. This CDR3 is built from 14 residues. Here the CDR3 DNA reads TGTGCCAGTCGCGAAACTTGGGCCACCTACGAGCAGTACTTC. Amino acids: CASRETWATYEQYF.

This chain links TRBV20-1 with TRBJ2-7, with 7 positions matching TRBD2. Germline CDR1 is DFQATT and CDR2 is SNEGSKA (reference sequence). Trimming at V came to 6 bases and at J to 7 bases, leaving 18 bases not matched to a gene. This CDR3 region has 15 residues. The CDR3 DNA reads as TGCAGTGCCCGGAGTAGGGAGGGCCGATCGTGGGAGCAGTACTTC. Its translation: CSARSREGRSWEQYF.

A word on this clonotype: This CDR3 is missing its conserved last phenylalanine or tryptophan, likely due to a read error. No DNA is shown, since the ends of the CDR3 on it are uncertain; the CDR3 is the one TCRdb lists. The J gene is TRBJ1-2, the V gene TRBV6-2 or TRBV6-3. CDR1 and CDR2 (germline): MNHEY, SVGEGT. The CDR3 is 14 amino acids in total, end residues counted. CDR3 in amino acids: CASREGGAGYGYTL.

This clonotype was detected only a few times. The chain recombines TRBV29-1 with TRBJ1-5; TRBD1 is a possible D gene (5 bases). Trimming took off 7 bases at V and 5 bases at J, with 12 bases between the two ends. This CDR3 has 12 amino acids. Germline V gene sequence: CDR1 SQVTM, CDR2 ANQGSEA. The CDR3 protein is CSAGRGDQPQHF. CDR3 coding DNA: TGCAGCGCTGGACGGGGGGATCAGCCCCAGCATTTT.